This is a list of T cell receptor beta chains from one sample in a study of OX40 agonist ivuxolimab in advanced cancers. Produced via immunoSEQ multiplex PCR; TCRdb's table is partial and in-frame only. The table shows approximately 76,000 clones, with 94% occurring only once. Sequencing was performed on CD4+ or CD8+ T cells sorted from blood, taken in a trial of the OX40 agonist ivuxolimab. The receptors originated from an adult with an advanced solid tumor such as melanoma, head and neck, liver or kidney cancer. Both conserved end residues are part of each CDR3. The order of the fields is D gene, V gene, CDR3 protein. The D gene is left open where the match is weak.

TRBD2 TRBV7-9 CASSFLAGTGEQYF
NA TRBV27 CASWSGYTEAFF
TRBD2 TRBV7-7 CASSNSGKASYEQYF
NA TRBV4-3 CASSQGGGQNTEAFF
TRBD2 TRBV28 CATLWGQRRLAGAREQYF
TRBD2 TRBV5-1 CASSYHSGSRCEQFF
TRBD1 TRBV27 CASSPGQGAYTQYF
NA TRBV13 CASSLRVMGSYGYTF
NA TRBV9 CASNDGGLNTEAFF
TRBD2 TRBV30 CAGLLAGIPETQYF
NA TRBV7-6 CASSLEVLANEQFF
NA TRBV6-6 CASNTGTYGYTF
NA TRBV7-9 CASSLSYIDEKLFF
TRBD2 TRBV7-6 CASSLEGLADFYNEQFF
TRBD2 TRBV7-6 CASSLAGGITDTQYF
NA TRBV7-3 CASSLQGMNTEAFF
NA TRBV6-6 CASSYSRETQYF
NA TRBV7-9 CASSVGQSYQPQHF
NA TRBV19 CASSIAWTHNEQFF
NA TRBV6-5 CASREIYEQYF
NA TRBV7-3 CASSPDNTDTQYF
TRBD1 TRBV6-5 CASIGTAKLNYGYTF
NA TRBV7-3 CASSLTYEQYF
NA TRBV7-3 CASSLTYVPGPSEELFF
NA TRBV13 CASSPGAGPTYEQYF
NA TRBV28 CASILTQGYRDTQYF
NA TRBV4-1 CASSRENSDKTQETQYF
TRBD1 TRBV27 CASSSTGGQPQHF
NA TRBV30 CAWSVPRYEQFF
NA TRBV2 CAIDGTSESYNEQFF
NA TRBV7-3 CASSFYQGYEQFF
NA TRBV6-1 CASSEIQGRGYTEAFF
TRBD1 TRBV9 CASTPGTGATYEQYF
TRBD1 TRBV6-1 CASSEEGAPRGF
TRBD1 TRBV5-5 CASSTWTGLGDQPQHF
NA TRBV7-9 CASSLVSSHEQYF
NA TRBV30 CAWSAGTGSRYEQYF